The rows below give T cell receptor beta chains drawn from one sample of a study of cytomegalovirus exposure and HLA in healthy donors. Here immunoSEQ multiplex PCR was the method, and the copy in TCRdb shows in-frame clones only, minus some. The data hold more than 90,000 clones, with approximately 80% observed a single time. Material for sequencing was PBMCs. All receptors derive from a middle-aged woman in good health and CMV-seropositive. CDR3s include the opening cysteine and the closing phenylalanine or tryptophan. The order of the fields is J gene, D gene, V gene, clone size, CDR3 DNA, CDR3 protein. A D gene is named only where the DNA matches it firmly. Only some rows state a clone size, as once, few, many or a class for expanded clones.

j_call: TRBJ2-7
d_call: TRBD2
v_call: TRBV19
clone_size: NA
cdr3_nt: TGTGCCAGTAGTATTCGGCTAGCGGCTCACTGGGAGCAGTACTTC
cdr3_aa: CASSIRLAAHWEQYF

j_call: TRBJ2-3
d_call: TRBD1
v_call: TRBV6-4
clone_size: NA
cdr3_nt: TGTGCCAGCAGCCGGACAGGCAGCTTCACAGATACGCAGTATTTT
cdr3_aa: CASSRTGSFTDTQYF

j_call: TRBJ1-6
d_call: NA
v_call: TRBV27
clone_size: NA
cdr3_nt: TGTGCCAGCAGTTTAACGGGTTCACCCCTCCACTTT
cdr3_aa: CASSLTGSPLHF

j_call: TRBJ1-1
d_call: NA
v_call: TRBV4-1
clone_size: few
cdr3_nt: TGCGCCAGCAGCCAACCCCAGGGTCCTTTAATGAACACTGAAGCTTTCTTT
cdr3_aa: CASSQPQGPLMNTEAFF

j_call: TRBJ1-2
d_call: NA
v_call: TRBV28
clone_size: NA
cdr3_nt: TGTGCCAGCAGTTTGGACTCGCGTGCTAACTATGGCTACACCTTC
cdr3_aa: CASSLDSRANYGYTF

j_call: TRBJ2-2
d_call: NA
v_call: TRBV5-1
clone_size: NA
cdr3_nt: TGCGCCAGCAGCTACGGGGGAGATACCGGGGAGCTGTTTTTT
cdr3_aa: CASSYGGDTGELFF

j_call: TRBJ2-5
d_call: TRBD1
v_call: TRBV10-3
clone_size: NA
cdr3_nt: TGTGCCATCAGTGGAGGACAGGGTGGCCCAGAGACCCAGTACTTC
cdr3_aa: CAISGGQGGPETQYF

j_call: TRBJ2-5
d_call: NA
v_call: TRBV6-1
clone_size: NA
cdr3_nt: TGTGCCAGCAGCCTCGGGGTGCGGGAGACCCAGTACTTC
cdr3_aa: CASSLGVRETQYF

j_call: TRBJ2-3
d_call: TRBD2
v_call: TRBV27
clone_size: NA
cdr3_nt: TGTGCCAGCAGTTTTAGGCTAGCGGGAGGGGTAGCAACAGATACGCAGTATTTT
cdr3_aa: CASSFRLAGGVATDTQYF

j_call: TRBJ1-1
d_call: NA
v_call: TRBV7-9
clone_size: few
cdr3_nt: TGTGCCAGCAGCCCGACTATAGGGACTGAAGCTTTCTTT
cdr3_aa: CASSPTIGTEAFF

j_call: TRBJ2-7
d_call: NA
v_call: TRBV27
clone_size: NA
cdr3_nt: TGTGCCAGCAGTTTGGGGGCAGATCGTACCTACGAGCAGTACTTC
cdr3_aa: CASSLGADRTYEQYF

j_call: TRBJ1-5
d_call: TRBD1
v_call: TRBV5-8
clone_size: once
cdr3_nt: TGTGCCAGCAGCCCGGACAGGGCCAATCAGCCCCAGCATTTT
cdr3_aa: CASSPDRANQPQHF

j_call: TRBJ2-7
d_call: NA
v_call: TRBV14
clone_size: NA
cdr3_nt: TGTGCCAGCAGCCATCCCAACTCCTACGAGCAGTACTTC
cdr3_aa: CASSHPNSYEQYF

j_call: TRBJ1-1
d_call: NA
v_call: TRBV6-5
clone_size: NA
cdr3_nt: TGTGCCAGCAGTTACTCGCCAGAGGCCAACACTGAAGCTTTCTTT
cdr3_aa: CASSYSPEANTEAFF

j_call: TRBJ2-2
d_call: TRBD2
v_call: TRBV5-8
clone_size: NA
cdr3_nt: TGTGCCAGCAGCTTAGGACTAGCGGGACACACCGGGGAGCTGTTTTTT
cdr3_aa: CASSLGLAGHTGELFF

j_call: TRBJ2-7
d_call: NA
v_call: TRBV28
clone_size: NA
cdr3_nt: TGTGCCAGCAGTTTAATGGAGGTCGGCGAGCAGTACTTC
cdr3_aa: CASSLMEVGEQYF

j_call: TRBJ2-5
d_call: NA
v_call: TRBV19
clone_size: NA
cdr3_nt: TGTGCCAGTAGTCGGACTGAGAGCTGGACCCAGTACTTC
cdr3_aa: CASSRTESWTQYF

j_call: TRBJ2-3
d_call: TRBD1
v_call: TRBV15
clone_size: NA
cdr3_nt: TGTGCCACCAGCAGAGATCGGCAGGGGGCAGATACGCAGTATTTT
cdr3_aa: CATSRDRQGADTQYF

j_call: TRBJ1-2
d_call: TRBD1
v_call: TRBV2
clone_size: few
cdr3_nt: TGTGCCAGCAGTGAAGTCAGGGACAGTTATAACTATGGCTACACCTTC
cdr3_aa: CASSEVRDSYNYGYTF

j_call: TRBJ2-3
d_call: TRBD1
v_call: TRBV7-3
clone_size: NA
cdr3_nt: TGTGCCAGCAGCTCGACAGGGTTCCCCGCAGATACGCAGTATTTT
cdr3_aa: CASSSTGFPADTQYF

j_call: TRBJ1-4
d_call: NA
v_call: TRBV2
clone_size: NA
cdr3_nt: TGTGCCAGCAGTGTCAGACAGGCAAGGCCTAGAAACTTACATTTT
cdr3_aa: CASSVRQARPRNLHF

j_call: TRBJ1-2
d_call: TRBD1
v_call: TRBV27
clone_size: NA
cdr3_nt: TGTGCCAGCAGTTTATCAGGGACAGGGGCCCCAGCTAACTATGGCTACACCTTC
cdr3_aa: CASSLSGTGAPANYGYTF